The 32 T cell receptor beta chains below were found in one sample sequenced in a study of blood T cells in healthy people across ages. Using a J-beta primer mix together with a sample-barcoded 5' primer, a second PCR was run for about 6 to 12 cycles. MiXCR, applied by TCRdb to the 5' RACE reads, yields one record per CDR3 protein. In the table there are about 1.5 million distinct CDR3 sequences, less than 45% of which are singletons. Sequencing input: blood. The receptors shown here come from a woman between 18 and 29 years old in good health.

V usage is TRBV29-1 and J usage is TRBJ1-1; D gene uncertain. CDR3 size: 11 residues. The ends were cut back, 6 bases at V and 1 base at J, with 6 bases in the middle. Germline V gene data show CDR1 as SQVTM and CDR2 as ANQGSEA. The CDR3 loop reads CSVVSNTEAFF. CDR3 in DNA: TGCAGCGTCGTCTCGAACACTGAAGCTTTCTTT.

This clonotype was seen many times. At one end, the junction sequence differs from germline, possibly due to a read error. The CDR3 nucleotides read TGCGCCAGCAGCTTGAGCGCTAGCTACGAGCAGTACTTC. This codes for CASSLSASYEQYF. V and J are TRBV27 and TRBJ2-7; no reliable D call. CDR3 size: 13 residues. The germline gives CDR1 MNHEY, CDR2 SMNVEV (reference sequence).

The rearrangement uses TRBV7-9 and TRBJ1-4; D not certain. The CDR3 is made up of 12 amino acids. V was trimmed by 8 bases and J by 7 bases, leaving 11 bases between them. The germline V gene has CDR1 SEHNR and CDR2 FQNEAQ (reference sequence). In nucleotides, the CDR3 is TGTGCCAGCTCAGAAGGCGGTGAAAAACTGTTTTTT. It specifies CASSEGGEKLFF.

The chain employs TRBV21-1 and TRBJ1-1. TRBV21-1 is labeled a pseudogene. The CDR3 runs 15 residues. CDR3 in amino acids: CASSKWESLNTEAFF. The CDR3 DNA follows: TGTGCCAGCAGCAAATGGGAAAGCCTGAACACTGAAGCTTTCTTT.

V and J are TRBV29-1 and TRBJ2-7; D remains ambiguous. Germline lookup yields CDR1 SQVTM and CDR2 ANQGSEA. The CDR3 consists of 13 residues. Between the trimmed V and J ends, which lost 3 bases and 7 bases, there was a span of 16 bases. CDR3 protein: CSVDPKVVGEQYF. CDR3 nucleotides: TGCAGCGTTGATCCAAAGGTCGTGGGGGAGCAGTACTTC.

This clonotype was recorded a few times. The CDR3 protein is CASGDGGDGNEQFF. CDR3 DNA: TGTGCCAGCGGAGATGGGGGGGATGGCAATGAGCAGTTCTTC. The rearrangement uses TRBV9 and TRBJ2-1, with TRBD2 identical over 7 bases. The CDR3 totals 14 residues. CDR1 SGDLS and CDR2 YYNGEE come from the germline V gene. The J segment lost 6 bases and the V segment lost 7 bases, leaving 10 bases of the junction unmatched.

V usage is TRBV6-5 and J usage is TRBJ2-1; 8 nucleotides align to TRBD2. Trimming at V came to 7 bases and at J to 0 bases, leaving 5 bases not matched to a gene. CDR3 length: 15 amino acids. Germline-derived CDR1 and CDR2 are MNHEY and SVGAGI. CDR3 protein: CASKPSGSSYNEQFF. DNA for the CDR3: TGTGCCAGCAAGCCCAGCGGGAGCTCCTACAATGAGCAGTTCTTC.

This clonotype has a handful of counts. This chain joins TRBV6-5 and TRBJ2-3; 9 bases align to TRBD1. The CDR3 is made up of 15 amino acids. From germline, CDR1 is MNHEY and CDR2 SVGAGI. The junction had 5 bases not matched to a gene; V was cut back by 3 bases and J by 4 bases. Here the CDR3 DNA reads TGTGCCAGCAGTTATGAACAGGGGGCAGCAGATACGCAGTATTTT. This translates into CASSYEQGAADTQYF.

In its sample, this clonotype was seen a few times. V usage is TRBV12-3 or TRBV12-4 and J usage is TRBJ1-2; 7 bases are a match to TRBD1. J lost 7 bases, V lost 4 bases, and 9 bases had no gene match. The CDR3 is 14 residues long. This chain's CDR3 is CASSSKEGAAGYTF. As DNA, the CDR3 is TGTGCCAGCAGTTCTAAGGAGGGGGCGGCTGGCTACACCTTC.

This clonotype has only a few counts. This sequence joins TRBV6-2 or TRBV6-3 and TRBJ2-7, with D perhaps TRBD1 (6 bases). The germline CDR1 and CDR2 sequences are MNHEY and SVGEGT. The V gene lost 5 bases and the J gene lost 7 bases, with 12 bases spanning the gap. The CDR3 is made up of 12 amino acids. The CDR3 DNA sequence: TGTGCCAGCAGTCACAGGGAGCGGGAGCAGTACTTC. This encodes CASSHREREQYF.

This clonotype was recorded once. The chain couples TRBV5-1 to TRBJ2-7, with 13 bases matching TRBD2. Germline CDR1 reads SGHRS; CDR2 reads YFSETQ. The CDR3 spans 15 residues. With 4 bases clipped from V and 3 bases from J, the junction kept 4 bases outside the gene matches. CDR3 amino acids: CASSPTSGRFYEQYF. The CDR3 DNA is TGCGCCAGCAGCCCGACTAGCGGGAGGTTCTACGAGCAGTACTTC.

The CDR3 region is CASTGTEMAYEQYF. The CDR3 DNA reads as TGTGCCAGCACAGGGACGGAGATGGCCTACGAGCAGTACTTC. The chain is built from TRBV6-1 and TRBJ2-7; D tentatively reads TRBD1 or TRBD2 (5 bases each). Germline CDR1 is MNHNS and CDR2 is SASEGT. The CDR3 totals 14 residues. Trimming removed 7 bases from V and 2 bases from J, with 15 bases in between.

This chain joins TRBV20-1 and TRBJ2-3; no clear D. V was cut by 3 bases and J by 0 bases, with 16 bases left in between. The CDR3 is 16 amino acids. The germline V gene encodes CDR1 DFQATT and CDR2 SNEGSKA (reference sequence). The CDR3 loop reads CSARFSPRISTDTQYF. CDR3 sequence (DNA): TGCAGTGCTAGGTTCAGCCCAAGAATTAGCACAGATACGCAGTATTTT.

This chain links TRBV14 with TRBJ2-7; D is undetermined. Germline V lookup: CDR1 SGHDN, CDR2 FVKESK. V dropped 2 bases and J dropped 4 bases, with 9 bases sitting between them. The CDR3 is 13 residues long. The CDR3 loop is CASSQTTPYEQYF. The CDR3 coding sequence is TGTGCCAGCAGCCAAACGACCCCTTACGAGCAGTACTTC.

CDR3: CASSETQILGHEQYF. CDR3 coding DNA: TGTGCCAGCAGCGAAACCCAGATCTTGGGGCACGAGCAGTACTTC. The chain couples TRBV28 to TRBJ2-7; the D gene is possibly TRBD1 (5 bases). The CDR3 consists of 15 residues. The V end lost 6 bases, the J end lost 5 bases, and 20 bases lay between the germline ends. Germline CDR1 reads MDHEN; CDR2 reads SYDVKM. The full variable domain, in which reference TRBV28 and TRBJ2-7 provide the parts outside the CDR3, is DVKVTQSSRYLVKRTGEKVFLECVQDMDHENMFWYRQDPGLGLRLIYFSYDVKMKEKGDIPEGYSVSREKKERFSLILESASTNQTSMYLCASSETQILGHEQYFGPGTRLTVT.

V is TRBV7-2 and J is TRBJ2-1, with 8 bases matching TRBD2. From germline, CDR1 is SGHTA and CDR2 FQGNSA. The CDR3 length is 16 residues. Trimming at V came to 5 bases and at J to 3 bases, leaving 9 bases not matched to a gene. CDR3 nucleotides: TGTGCCAGCAGCATCAAGACTAGCGTGGGCTACAATGAGCAGTTCTTC. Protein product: CASSIKTSVGYNEQFF.

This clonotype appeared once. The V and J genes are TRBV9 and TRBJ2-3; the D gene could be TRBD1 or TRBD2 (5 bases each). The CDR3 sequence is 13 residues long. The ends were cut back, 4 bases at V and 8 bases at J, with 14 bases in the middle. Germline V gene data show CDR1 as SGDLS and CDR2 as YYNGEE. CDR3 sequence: CASSLRGAGTQYF. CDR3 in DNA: TGTGCCAGCAGCCTTCGGGGCGCAGGTACGCAGTATTTT.

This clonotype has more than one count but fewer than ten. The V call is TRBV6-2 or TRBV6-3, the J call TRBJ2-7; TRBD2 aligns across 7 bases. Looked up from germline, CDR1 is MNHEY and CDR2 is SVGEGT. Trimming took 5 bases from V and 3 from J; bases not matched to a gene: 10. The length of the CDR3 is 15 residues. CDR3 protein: CASSAFLAADYEQYF. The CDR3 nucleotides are TGTGCCAGCAGTGCCTTCCTAGCGGCTGACTACGAGCAGTACTTC.

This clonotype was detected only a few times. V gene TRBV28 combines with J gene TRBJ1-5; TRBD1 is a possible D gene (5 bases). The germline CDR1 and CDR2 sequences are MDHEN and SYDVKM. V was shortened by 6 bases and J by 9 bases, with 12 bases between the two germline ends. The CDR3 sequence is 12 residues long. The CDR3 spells CASSPDRGPQHF. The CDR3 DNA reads TGTGCCAGCAGCCCTGACAGAGGGCCCCAGCATTTT.

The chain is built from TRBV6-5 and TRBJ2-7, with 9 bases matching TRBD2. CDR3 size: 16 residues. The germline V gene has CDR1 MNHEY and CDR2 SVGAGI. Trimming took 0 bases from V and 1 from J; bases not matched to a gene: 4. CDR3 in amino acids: CASSYSGLAGSYEQYF. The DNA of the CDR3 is TGTGCCAGCAGTTACTCGGGCCTAGCGGGATCCTACGAGCAGTACTTC.

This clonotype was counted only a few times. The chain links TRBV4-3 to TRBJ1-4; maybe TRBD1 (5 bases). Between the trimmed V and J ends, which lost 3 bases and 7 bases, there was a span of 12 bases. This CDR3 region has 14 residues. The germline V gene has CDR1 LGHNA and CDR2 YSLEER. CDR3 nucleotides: TGCGCCAGCAGCCACGGGGGACCCGGTGAAAAACTGTTTTTT. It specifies CASSHGGPGEKLFF.

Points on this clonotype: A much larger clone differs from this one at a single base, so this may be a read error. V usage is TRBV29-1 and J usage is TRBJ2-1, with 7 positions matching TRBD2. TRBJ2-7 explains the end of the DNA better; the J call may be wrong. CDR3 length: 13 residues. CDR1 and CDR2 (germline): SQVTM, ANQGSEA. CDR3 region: CSVAGITYNEQYF. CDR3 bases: TGCAGCGTAGCGGGAATCACCTACAATGAGCAGTACTTC.

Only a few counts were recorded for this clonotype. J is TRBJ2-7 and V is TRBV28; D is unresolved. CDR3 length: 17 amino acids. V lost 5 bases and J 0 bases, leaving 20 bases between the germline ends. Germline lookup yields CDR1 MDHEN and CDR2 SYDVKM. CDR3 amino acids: CASSPPMRWGSSYEQYF. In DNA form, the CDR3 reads TGTGCCAGCAGTCCCCCGATGCGATGGGGTTCCTCCTACGAGCAGTACTTC.

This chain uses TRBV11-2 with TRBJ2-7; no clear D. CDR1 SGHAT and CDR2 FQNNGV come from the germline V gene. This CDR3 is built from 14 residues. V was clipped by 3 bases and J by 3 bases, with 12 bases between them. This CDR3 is CASSFSPTGYEQYF. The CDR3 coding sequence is TGTGCCAGCAGCTTCTCGCCGACGGGCTACGAGCAGTACTTC.

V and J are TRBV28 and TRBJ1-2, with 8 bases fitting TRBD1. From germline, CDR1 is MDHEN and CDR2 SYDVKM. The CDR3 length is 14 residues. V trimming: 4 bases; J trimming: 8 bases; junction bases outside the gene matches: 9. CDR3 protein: CASSYSGTGVGYTF. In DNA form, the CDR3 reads TGTGCCAGCAGTTACTCCGGGACAGGTGTCGGCTACACCTTC.

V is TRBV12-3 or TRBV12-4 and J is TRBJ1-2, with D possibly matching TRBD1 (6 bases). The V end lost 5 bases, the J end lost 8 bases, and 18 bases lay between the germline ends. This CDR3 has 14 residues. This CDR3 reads CASSRHTTGPGYTF. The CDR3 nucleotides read TGTGCCAGCAGTCGTCACACTACAGGGCCCGGCTACACCTTC.

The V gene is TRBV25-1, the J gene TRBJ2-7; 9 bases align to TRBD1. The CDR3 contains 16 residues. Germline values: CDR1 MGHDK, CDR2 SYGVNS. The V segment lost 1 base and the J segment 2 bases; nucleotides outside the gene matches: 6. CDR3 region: CASSEFAGDRAYEQYF. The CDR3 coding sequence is TGTGCCAGCAGTGAATTCGCGGGGGACAGGGCCTACGAGCAGTACTTC.

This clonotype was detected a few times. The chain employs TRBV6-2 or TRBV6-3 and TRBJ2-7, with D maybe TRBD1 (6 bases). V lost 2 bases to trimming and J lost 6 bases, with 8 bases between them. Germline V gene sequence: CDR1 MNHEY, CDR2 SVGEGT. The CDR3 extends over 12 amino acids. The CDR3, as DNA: TGTGCCAGCAGTTACGACAGGTTCGAGCAGTACTTC. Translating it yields CASSYDRFEQYF.

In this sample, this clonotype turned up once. The CDR3 DNA reads TGCAGTGCTAGAACGAACGTCTTTCGACCTTGGGAGCAGTACTTC. It specifies CSARTNVFRPWEQYF. The chain recombines TRBV20-1 with TRBJ2-5, with D perhaps TRBD2 (5 bases). The germline V gene encodes CDR1 DFQATT and CDR2 SNEGSKA (reference sequence). The V gene lost 2 bases and the J gene lost 11 bases, with 24 bases spanning the gap. The CDR3 totals 15 residues.

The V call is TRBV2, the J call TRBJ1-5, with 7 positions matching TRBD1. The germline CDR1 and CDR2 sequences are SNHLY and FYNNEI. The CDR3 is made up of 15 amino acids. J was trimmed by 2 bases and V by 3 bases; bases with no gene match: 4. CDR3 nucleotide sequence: TGTGCCAGCAGTGATTGGACAGGAGGCAATCAGCCCCAGCATTTT. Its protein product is CASSDWTGGNQPQHF.

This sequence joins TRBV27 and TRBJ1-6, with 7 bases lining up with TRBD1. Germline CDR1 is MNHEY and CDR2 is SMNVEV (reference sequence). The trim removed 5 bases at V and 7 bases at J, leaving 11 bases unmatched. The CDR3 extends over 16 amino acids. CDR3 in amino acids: CASSPIPGGLNSPLHF. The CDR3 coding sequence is TGTGCCAGCAGTCCTATACCAGGGGGGTTGAATTCACCCCTCCACTTT.

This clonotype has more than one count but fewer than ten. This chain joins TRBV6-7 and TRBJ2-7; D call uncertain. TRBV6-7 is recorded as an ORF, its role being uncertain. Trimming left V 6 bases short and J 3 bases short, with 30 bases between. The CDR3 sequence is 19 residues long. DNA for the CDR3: TGTGCCAGCAGCGACCGGATGACACATCCCACACTACAGAGCTACGAGCAGTACTTC. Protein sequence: CASSDRMTHPTLQSYEQYF.